This T cell receptor (beta chain) was obtained from a study of Ad26.COV2.S vaccination and SARS-CoV-2 variants (dated by TCRdb to the early 2020s). Context from the whole study: Vaccine-arm donors came from COV1001, a multicentre, randomized, double-blind, placebo-controlled phase I-IIa trial of Ad26.COV2.S in healthy adults. Ad26.COV2.S was administered intramuscularly at 5 x 10^10 or 1 x 10^11 viral particles, either as a single shot or as two shots given 56 days apart. TCRbeta repertoire sequencing was used to assess the specificity and breadth of SARS-CoV-2-reactive T cell receptors after Ad26.COV2.S vaccination. A total of some 30 samples were included in the TCR-sequenced set, comprising 19 Ad26.COV2.S vaccine recipients, 5 placebo recipients and 8 SARS-CoV-2 convalescent individuals. Trial participants were randomized into five groups of five: low-dose or high-dose Ad26.COV2.S given once or twice, or placebo on both occasions. Blinding of investigators to trial group allocation was maintained during experiments and outcome assessment.

The immunoSEQ Assay was used to sequence TCRbeta CDR3 regions. After extraction, genomic DNA underwent amplification by bias-controlled multiplex PCR, followed by high-throughput sequencing. The authors' pipeline ran thus. To quantify the absolute abundance of each unique TCRbeta CDR3 region, sequences were collapsed and filtered. T cell fraction was estimated by normalizing TCRbeta template counts to usable DNA, which was measured by amplifying reference genes present in all nucleated cells. Repertoire TCRs were annotated as SARS-CoV-2-specific by exact matching of V gene, CDR3 amino acid sequence and J gene to a known reactive TCR set. The reference SARS-CoV-2 TCR set came from MIRA and was filtered for enrichment in COVID-19-positive ImmuneCODE repertoires, removing public or cross-reactive TCRs. Using the MIRA antigens, annotated TCRs were further analysed by specific ORF or by position within an ORF. Breadth was defined as annotated unique rearrangements over total unique productive rearrangements; depth was the summed frequency of those rearrangements. TCR breadth was compared between groups using two-sided Wilcoxon rank-sum tests. TCRdb provides this immuneACCESS table in a form limited to in-frame rearrangements. Some clones are lacking; in checked studies, under half of them reflect an unresolved V gene, and why the rest are absent is not known. V and J calls plus clone size are reproduced from that table; the DNA served to infer D and trimming. The sample table contains hundreds of thousands of clones; only one count was recorded for roughly 90% of them. About 1.5% of the sample is in the top ten clones.

On the study overall, not on this receptor specifically: The study lacked the statistical power to compare responses across vaccine doses or regimens. After vaccination, substantial breadth of spike-specific CD8+ and CD4+ T cell responses was reported. The authors noted that total T cell responses may have been underestimated by the TCR breadth and depth analyses. Vaccine and placebo recipients had similar non-spike TCR breadth, a finding consistent with the vaccine containing only spike. Ad26.COV2.S recipients had higher spike-specific TCR breadth than placebo recipients (P = 0.0014).

Notes on this clone: No cognate antigen has been identified for it. No base qualities exist here, and no much larger clone lies one base off it.

This specimen's treatment or condition label, per the study, means: 19 received Ad26.COV2.S at low or high dose, single or two shots; 5 received placebo; per-sample allocation not given. For vaccine and placebo recipients, the sequenced repertoires came from samples collected on day 63 after the first injection. Cohort 1b enrolled some 25 adults aged 18-55 years at a single site in Boston, USA, between 29 July and 7 August 2020. As a vaccine, Ad26.COV2.S was a replication-incompetent adenovirus type 26 vector that expressed a prefusion-stabilized SARS-CoV-2 spike protein derived from the original Wuhan strain. V sheds 4 bases and J sheds 1 base, leaving 11 bases between their ends. The CDR3, cysteine through phenylalanine, is 14 amino acids long. This entry keeps only the CDR3 DNA: 42 bases, framed from base 1. CDR1 and CDR2 are drawn from the germline V gene: SGHRS, YFSETQ.

The specimen was peripheral blood, collected in a trial of Ad26.COV2.S vaccine versus placebo. This TCR derives from a person between 18 and 65 years old who received the Ad26.COV2.S COVID-19 vaccine or a placebo. The chain joins TRBV5-1 to TRBJ1-1, with a tentative D gene TRBD1 over 5 matching bases. The CDR3: CASSPPDKNTEAFF. DNA sequence: TGCGCCAGCAGCCCTCCGGACAAGAACACTGAAGCTTTCTTT.